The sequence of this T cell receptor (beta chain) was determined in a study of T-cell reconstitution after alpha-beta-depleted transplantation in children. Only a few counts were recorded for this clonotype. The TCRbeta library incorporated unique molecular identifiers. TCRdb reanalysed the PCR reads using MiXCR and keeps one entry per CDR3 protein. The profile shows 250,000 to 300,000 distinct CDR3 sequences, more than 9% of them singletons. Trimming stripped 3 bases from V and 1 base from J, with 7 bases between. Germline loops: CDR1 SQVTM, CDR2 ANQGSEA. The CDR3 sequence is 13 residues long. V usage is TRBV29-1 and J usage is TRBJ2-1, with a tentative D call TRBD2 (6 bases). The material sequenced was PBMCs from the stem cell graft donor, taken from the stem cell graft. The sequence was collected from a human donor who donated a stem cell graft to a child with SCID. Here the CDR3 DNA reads TGCAGCGTTGATGCGGGGTCCTACAATGAGCAGTTCTTC. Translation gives CSVDAGSYNEQFF.